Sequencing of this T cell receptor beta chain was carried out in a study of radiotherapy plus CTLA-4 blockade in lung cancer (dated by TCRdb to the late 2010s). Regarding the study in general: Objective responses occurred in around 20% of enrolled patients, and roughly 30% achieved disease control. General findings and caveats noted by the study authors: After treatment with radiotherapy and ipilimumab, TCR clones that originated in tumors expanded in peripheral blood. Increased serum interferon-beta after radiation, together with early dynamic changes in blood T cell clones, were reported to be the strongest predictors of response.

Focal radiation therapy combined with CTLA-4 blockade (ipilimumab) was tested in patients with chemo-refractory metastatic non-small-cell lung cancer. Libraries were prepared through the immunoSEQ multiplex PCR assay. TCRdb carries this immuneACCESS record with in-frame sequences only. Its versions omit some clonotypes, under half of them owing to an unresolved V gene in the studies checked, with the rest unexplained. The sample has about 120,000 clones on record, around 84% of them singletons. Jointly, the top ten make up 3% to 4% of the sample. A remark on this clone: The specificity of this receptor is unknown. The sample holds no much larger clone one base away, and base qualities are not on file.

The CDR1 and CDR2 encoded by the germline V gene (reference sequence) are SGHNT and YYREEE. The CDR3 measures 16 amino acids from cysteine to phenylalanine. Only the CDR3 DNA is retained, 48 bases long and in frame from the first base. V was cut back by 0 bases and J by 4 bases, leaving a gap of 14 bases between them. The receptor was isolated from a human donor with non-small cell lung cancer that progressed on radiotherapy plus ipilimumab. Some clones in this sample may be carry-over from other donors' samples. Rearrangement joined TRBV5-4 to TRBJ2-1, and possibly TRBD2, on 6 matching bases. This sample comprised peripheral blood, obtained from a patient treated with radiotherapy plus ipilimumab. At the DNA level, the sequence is TGTGCCAGCAGCTTGGGGAGGGGTGGATCATACAATGAGCAGTTCTTC. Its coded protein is CASSLGRGGSYNEQFF.